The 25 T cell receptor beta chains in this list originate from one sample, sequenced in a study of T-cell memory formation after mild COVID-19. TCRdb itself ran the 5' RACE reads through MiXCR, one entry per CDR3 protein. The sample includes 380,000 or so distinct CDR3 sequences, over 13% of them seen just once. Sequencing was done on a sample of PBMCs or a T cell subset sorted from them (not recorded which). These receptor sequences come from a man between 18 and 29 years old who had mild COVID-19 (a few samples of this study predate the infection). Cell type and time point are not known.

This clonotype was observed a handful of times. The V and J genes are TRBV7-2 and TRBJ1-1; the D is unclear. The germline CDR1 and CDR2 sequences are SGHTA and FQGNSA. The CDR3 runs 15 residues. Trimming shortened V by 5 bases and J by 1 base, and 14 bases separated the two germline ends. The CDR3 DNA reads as TGTGCCAGCAGCCCTGGACGGGTAAAGAACACTGAAGCTTTCTTT. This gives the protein CASSPGRVKNTEAFF.

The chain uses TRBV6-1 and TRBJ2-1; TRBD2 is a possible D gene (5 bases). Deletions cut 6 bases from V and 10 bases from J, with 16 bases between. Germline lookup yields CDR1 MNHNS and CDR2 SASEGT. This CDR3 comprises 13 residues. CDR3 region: CASSYKTLAEQFF. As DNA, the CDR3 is TGTGCCAGCAGCTACAAGACCTTAGCGGAGCAGTTCTTC.

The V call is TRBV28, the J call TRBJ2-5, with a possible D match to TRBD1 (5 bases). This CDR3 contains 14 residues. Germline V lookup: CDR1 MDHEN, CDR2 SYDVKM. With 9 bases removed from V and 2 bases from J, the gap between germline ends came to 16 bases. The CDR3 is CASAFDSPQETQYF. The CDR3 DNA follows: TGTGCCAGTGCCTTCGACAGCCCGCAAGAGACCCAGTACTTC.

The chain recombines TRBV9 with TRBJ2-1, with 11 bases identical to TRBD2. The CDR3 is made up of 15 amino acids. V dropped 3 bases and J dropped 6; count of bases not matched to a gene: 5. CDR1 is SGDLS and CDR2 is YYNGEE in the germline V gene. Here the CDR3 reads CASSATSGAGNEQFF. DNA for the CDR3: TGTGCCAGCAGCGCGACTAGCGGGGCCGGCAATGAGCAGTTCTTC.

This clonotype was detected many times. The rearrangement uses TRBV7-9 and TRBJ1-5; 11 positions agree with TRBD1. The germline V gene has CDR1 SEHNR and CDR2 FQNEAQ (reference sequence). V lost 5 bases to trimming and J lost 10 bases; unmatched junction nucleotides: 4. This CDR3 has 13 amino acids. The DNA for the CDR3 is TGTGCCAGCAGCGGACAGGGGGCGAACCCCCAGCATTTT. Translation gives CASSGQGANPQHF.

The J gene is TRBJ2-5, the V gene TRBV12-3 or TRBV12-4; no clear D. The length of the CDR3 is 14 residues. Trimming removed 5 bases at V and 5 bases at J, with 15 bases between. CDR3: CASSLPLAWETQYF. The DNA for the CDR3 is TGTGCCAGCAGTCTACCCCTGGCCTGGGAGACCCAGTACTTC.

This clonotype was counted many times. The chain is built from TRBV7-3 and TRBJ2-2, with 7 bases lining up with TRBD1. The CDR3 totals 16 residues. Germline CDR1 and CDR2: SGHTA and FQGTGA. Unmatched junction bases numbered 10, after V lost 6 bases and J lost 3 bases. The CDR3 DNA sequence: TGTGCCAGCAGTCACCGACAGGGACCAGACACCGGGGAGCTGTTTTTT. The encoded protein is CASSHRQGPDTGELFF. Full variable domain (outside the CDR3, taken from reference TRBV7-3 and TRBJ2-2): GAGVSQTPSNKVTEKGKYVELRCDPISGHTALYWYRQSLGQGPEFLIYFQGTGAADDSGLPNDRFFAVRPEGSVSTLKIQRTERGDSAVYLCASSHRQGPDTGELFFGEGSRLTVL.

The CDR3 nucleotides are TGCAGCGTTGACGGCGGGTACAATGAGCAGTTCTTC. This sequence encodes CSVDGGYNEQFF. V is TRBV29-1 and J is TRBJ2-1, with D perhaps matching TRBD2 (5 bases). The CDR3 covers 12 residues. Germline V gives CDR1 SQVTM, CDR2 ANQGSEA. V lost 3 bases, J lost 4 bases, and 7 bases lay in between.

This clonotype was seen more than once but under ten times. The CDR3 loop reads CASSLREYNEQFF. In nucleotides, the CDR3 is TGTGCCAGCAGCCTCAGGGAATACAATGAGCAGTTCTTC. V gene TRBV7-2 combines with J gene TRBJ2-1, with D possibly TRBD1 on 5 matching bases. The germline V and J ends were trimmed by 5 bases and 4 bases, with 9 bases remaining between them. The CDR3 is 13 residues long. The germline gives CDR1 SGHTA, CDR2 FQGNSA.

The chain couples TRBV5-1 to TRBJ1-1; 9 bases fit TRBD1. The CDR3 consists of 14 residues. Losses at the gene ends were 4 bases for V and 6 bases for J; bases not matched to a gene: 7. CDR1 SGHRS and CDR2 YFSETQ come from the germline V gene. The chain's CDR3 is CASSVSQGASEAFF. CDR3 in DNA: TGCGCCAGCAGCGTGTCACAGGGGGCGTCTGAAGCTTTCTTT.

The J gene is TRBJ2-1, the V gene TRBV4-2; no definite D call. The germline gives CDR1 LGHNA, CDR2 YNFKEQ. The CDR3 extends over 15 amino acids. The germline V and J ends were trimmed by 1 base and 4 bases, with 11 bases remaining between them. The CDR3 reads CASSQATAQYNEQFF. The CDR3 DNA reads TGTGCCAGCAGCCAAGCTACAGCCCAATACAATGAGCAGTTCTTC.

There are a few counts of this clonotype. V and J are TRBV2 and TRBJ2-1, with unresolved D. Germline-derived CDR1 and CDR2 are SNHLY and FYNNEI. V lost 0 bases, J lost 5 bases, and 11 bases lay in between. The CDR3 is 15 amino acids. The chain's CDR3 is CASSEARHGNNEQFF. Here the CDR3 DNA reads TGTGCCAGCAGTGAAGCCCGACACGGTAACAATGAGCAGTTCTTC.

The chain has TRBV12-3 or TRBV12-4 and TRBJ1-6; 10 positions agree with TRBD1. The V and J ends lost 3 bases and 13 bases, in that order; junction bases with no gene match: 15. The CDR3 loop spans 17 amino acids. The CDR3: CASSFGSGTGAFRPLHF. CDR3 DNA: TGTGCCAGCAGTTTTGGATCCGGGACAGGGGCTTTTCGGCCCCTCCACTTT.

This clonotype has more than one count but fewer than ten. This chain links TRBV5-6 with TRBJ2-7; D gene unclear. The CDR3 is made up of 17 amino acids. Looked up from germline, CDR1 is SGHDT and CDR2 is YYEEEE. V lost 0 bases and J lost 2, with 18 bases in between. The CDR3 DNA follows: TGTGCCAGCAGCTTGGCAGGTCCATCCCCGACCCCCTACGAGCAGTACTTC. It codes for CASSLAGPSPTPYEQYF.

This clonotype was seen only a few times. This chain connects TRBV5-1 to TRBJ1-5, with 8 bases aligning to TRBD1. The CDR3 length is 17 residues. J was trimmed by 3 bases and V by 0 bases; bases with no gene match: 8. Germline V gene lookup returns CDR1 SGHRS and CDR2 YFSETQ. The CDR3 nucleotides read TGCGCCAGCAGCTTGGATCCCCTGGACAGGGACAATCAGCCCCAGCATTTT. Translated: CASSLDPLDRDNQPQHF.

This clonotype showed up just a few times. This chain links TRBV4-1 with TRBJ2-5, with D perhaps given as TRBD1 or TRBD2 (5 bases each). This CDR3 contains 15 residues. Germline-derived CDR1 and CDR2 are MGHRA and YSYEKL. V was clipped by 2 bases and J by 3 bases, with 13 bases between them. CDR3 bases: TGCGCCAGCAGCCAATTTCTGAGGGGTGAAGAGACCCAGTACTTC. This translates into CASSQFLRGEETQYF.

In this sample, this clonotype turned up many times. CDR3 sequence reads: CASSQVLNTEAFF. In DNA form, the CDR3 reads TGCGCCAGCAGCCAGGTTCTGAACACTGAAGCTTTCTTT. This chain uses TRBV5-1 with TRBJ1-1; D is unresolved. The germline V gene has CDR1 SGHRS and CDR2 YFSETQ. Trimming pared 4 bases from V and 0 bases from J, leaving 7 bases between. There are 13 residues in the CDR3.

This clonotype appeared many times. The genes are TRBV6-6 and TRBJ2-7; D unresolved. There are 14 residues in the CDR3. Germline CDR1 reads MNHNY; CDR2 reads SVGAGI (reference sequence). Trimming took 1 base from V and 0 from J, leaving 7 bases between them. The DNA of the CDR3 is TGTGCCAGCAGTTACTTCCCAGACTCCTACGAGCAGTACTTC. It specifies CASSYFPDSYEQYF.

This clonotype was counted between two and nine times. The CDR3 sequence: CASSTAYPGQGADGYTF. Written as DNA, the CDR3 is TGTGCCAGCAGCACAGCGTACCCGGGACAGGGCGCGGATGGCTACACCTTC. The rearrangement joins TRBV7-2 to TRBJ1-2, with 9 bases lining up with TRBD1. The CDR3 extends over 17 amino acids. The junction had 16 bases not matched to a gene; V was cut back by 5 bases and J by 6 bases. Germline V gives CDR1 SGHTA, CDR2 FQGNSA.

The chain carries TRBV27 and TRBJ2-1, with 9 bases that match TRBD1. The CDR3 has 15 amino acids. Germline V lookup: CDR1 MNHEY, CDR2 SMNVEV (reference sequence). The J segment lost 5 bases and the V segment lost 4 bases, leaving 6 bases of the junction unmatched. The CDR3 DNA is TGTGCCAGCAGTTCAAACAGGGGGCCGAACAATGAGCAGTTCTTC. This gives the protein CASSSNRGPNNEQFF.

The CDR3, as DNA: TGTGCCAGCAGTGAACGCGGATTTACAGATACGCAGTATTTT. Translation: CASSERGFTDTQYF. V gene TRBV6-1 combines with J gene TRBJ2-3, with D unresolved. V lost 2 bases to trimming and J lost 3 bases, with 9 bases between them. The length of the CDR3 is 14 residues. Germline V CDR1 and CDR2: MNHNS, SASEGT.

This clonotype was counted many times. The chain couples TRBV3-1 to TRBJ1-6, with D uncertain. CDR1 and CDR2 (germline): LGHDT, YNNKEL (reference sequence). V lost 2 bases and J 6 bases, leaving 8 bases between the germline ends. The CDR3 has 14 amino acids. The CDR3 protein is CASSQMTGNSPLHF. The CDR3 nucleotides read TGTGCCAGCAGCCAAATGACGGGTAATTCACCCCTCCACTTT.

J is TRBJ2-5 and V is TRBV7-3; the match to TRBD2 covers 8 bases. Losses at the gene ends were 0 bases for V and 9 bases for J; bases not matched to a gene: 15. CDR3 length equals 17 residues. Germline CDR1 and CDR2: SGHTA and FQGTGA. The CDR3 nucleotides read TGTGCCAGCAGCTTAACCGGGGGCCGTGGGGACGGGGGGGCCCAGTACTTC. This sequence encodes CASSLTGGRGDGGAQYF.

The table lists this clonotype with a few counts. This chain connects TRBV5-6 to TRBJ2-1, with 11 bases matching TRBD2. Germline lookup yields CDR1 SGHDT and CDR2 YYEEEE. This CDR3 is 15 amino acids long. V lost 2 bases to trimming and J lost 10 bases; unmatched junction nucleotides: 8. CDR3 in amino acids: CASSFGLAGGREQFF. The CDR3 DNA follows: TGTGCCAGCAGCTTCGGGCTAGCGGGGGGACGAGAGCAGTTCTTC. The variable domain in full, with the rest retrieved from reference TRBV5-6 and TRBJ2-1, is DAGVTQSPTHLIKTRGQQVTLRCSPKSGHDTVSWYQQALGQGPQFIFQYYEEEERQRGNFPDRFSGHQFPNYSSELNVNALLLGDSALYLCASSFGLAGGREQFFGPGTRLTVL.

The CDR3: CASKTDYEQYF. The DNA for the CDR3 is TGCGCCAGCAAGACAGATTACGAGCAGTACTTC. V gene TRBV5-1 combines with J gene TRBJ2-7; D might be TRBD1 (5 bases). Per the germline V gene, CDR1 is SGHRS and CDR2 is YFSETQ. Trimming stripped 6 bases from V and 4 bases from J, with 8 bases between. CDR3 length equals 11 residues. The full variable domain, rest sourced from reference TRBV5-1 and TRBJ2-7, is KAGVTQTPRYLIKTRGQQVTLSCSPISGHRSVSWYQQTPGQGLQFLFEYFSETQRNKGNFPGRFSGRQFSNSRSEMNVSTLELGDSALYLCASKTDYEQYFGPGTRLTVT.